The rows below give T cell receptor beta chains drawn from one sample of a study of T cells in localized non-small cell lung cancer. TCRdb's copy holds only in-frame clones and misses some; the assay was immunoSEQ multiplex PCR. Among over 70,000 clones listed, approximately 90% were seen once. The sequencing used PBMCs, collected before any cancer treatment. Receptors were obtained from a woman aged 40-70 years with stage II squamous cell lung carcinoma. CDR3s include the opening cysteine and the closing phenylalanine or tryptophan. A D gene is named only where the DNA matches it firmly. Clone size appears in some rows only: once, few, many, or a class for an expanded clone.

TRBV28	.	.	TRBJ1-4	CATSGGPQLDEKLFF	TGTGCCACCAGTGGGGGGCCGCAACTGGATGAAAAACTGTTTTTT
TRBV6-1	.	TRBD2	TRBJ2-7	CASSVGLAGAYEQYF	TGTGCCAGCAGTGTGGGACTAGCGGGAGCCTACGAGCAGTACTTC
TRBV27	.	TRBD2	TRBJ2-1	CASSFLTSGNSYNEQFF	TGTGCCAGCAGTTTTTTAACTAGCGGGAACTCCTACAATGAGCAGTTCTTC
TRBV28	.	.	TRBJ2-2	CASSSAGPGELFF	TGTGCCAGCAGTTCGGCAGGGCCCGGGGAGCTGTTTTTT
TRBV20-1	few	TRBD1	TRBJ1-1	CSAGTGAEAFF	TGCAGTGCTGGGACAGGGGCTGAAGCTTTCTTT
TRBV6-1	.	TRBD2	TRBJ2-3	CASSVLSGVQDTQYF	TGTGCCAGCAGTGTATTAAGCGGGGTACAAGATACGCAGTATTTT
TRBV7-9	.	.	TRBJ1-1	CASKNPGVGAEAFF	TGTGCCAGCAAAAACCCAGGGGTGGGCGCTGAAGCTTTCTTT
TRBV19	.	TRBD1	TRBJ2-2	CATTGAERTGELFF	TGTGCCACTACAGGGGCGGAACGCACCGGGGAGCTGTTTTTT
TRBV4-1	.	TRBD1	TRBJ1-2	CASSQPTGGLYGYTF	TGCGCCAGCAGCCAACCTACAGGGGGCCTCTATGGCTACACCTTC
TRBV2	.	TRBD1	TRBJ1-1	CASSGDRGQAEAFF	TGTGCCAGCAGTGGGGACAGGGGGCAGGCTGAAGCTTTCTTT
TRBV7-9	.	.	TRBJ2-1	CASSSSRQSGEFF	TGTGCCAGCAGCTCCTCCCGCCAATCGGGGGAATTCTTC
TRBV6-5	.	.	TRBJ2-3	CASSYGVGITDTQYF	TGTGCCAGCAGTTACGGGGTGGGGATCACAGATACGCAGTATTTT
TRBV7-9	.	TRBD1	TRBJ2-1	CASSSGQYNEQFF	TGTGCCAGCAGCTCGGGACAGTACAATGAGCAGTTCTTC
TRBV10-1	.	TRBD2	TRBJ2-3	CASARGLAGTDTQYF	TGCGCCAGCGCTCGGGGACTAGCGGGCACAGATACGCAGTATTTT
TRBV28	.	.	TRBJ2-3	CASSLESDTQYF	TGTGCCAGCAGCCTCGAGTCCGATACGCAGTATTTT
TRBV5-4	.	TRBD1	TRBJ2-3	CASSLVGRQGDTQYF	TGTGCCAGCAGCTTGGTCGGGCGACAGGGAGATACGCAGTATTTT
TRBV27	.	.	TRBJ2-6	CASSPDRGANVLTF	TGTGCCAGCAGCCCCGACAGGGGGGCCAACGTCCTGACTTTC
TRBV29-1	once	TRBD1	TRBJ1-5	CSVGGTGNQPQHF	TGCAGCGTGGGAGGGACAGGGAATCAGCCCCAGCATTTT
TRBV23-1	once	TRBD2	TRBJ2-3	CASSQRSRGGGARDTQYF	TGCGCCAGCAGTCAACGCTCTCGCGGCGGGGGGGCCCGGGATACGCAGTATTTT
TRBV28	.	TRBD2	TRBJ2-3	CASRSGGLSTDTQYF	TGTGCCAGCAGGAGCGGGGGGCTCAGCACAGATACGCAGTATTTT
TRBV29-1	.	.	TRBJ1-1	CSALVGPGPVNTEAFF	TGCAGCGCCCTAGTAGGGCCAGGGCCCGTGAACACTGAAGCTTTCTTT
TRBV7-6	.	TRBD2	TRBJ2-7	CASSLLSGNSYEQYF	TGTGCCAGCAGCTTACTAAGCGGGAATTCCTACGAGCAGTACTTC
TRBV5-1	.	.	TRBJ2-7	CASSLTSLSYEQYF	TGCGCCAGCAGCTTGACTAGCCTCTCCTACGAGCAGTACTTC
TRBV10-2	.	.	TRBJ1-1	CASSEGGGTGTEAFF	TGCGCCAGCAGTGAAGGTGGGGGTACGGGCACTGAAGCTTTCTTT
TRBV7-2	.	.	TRBJ1-4	CASKIGPMDEKLFF	TGTGCCAGCAAAATAGGTCCGATGGATGAAAAACTGTTTTTT
TRBV7-8	once	TRBD2	TRBJ2-3	CASSSGLAGGRGDTQYF	TGTGCCAGCAGCTCCGGACTAGCGGGGGGCCGGGGAGATACGCAGTATTTT
TRBV30	.	.	TRBJ2-1	CAWRNERGSSYNEQFF	TGTGCCTGGAGGAATGAGAGGGGGAGCTCCTACAATGAGCAGTTCTTC
TRBV28	.	.	TRBJ2-7	CASSFSPHEQYF	TGTGCCAGCAGTTTTTCCCCCCACGAGCAGTACTTC
TRBV4-2	.	.	TRBJ1-2	CASTRGLRDYGYTF	TGTGCCAGCACCCGAGGCCTCCGGGACTATGGCTACACCTTC
TRBV11-2	.	.	TRBJ2-6	CASSFSSSGANVLTF	TGTGCCAGCAGCTTTTCGAGCTCTGGGGCCAACGTCCTGACTTTC
TRBV29-1	.	.	TRBJ2-5	CSVDAENQETQYF	TGCAGCGTTGATGCGGAGAATCAAGAGACCCAGTACTTC
TRBV5-1	few	.	TRBJ1-1	CASSFDRTEAFF	TGCGCCAGCAGCTTCGACAGGACTGAAGCTTTCTTT
TRBV7-9	few	.	TRBJ1-2	CASSLGSAAYGYTF	TGTGCCAGCAGCTTAGGTTCGGCAGCCTATGGCTACACCTTC
TRBV2	once	.	TRBJ2-3	CASSEDPKSDTQYF	TGTGCCAGCAGTGAAGACCCTAAGTCAGATACGCAGTATTTT
TRBV10-3	.	.	TRBJ1-5	CAISADSQFQPQHF	TGTGCCATCAGCGCTGACAGTCAATTTCAGCCCCAGCATTTT
TRBV11-1	.	.	TRBJ1-1	CASSLAGGPVMNTEAFF	TGTGCCAGCAGCTTAGCTGGGGGGCCGGTGATGAACACTGAAGCTTTCTTT
TRBV27	.	.	TRBJ1-2	CASSLSNSRGNYGYTF	TGTGCCAGCAGTTTATCGAATTCGAGGGGAAACTATGGCTACACCTTC
TRBV5-5	.	TRBD2	TRBJ2-3	CASSVGLAGGRRADTQYF	TGTGCCAGCAGCGTAGGACTAGCGGGAGGGCGGCGGGCAGATACGCAGTATTTT
TRBV4-1	.	TRBD1	TRBJ1-2	CASSPSGQGLDNYGYTF	TGCGCCAGCAGCCCATCCGGACAGGGGCTCGATAACTATGGCTACACCTTC
TRBV6-5	.	TRBD1	TRBJ1-6	CASSTTGAGSPLHF	TGTGCCAGCAGTACGACAGGGGCAGGTTCACCCCTCCACTTT
TRBV5-5	.	.	TRBJ2-5	CASSLAGGAETQYF	TGTGCCAGCAGCTTGGCAGGTGGGGCTGAGACCCAGTACTTC
TRBV5-1	.	.	TRBJ2-3	CASSLDRGTDTQYF	TGCGCCAGCAGCTTGGACAGGGGCACAGATACGCAGTATTTT
TRBV30	.	.	TRBJ1-2	CAWSSRARGAGFGGYTF	TGTGCCTGGAGTTCTCGGGCCCGAGGTGCGGGCTTTGGTGGCTACACCTTC
TRBV5-1	.	.	TRBJ2-7	CASSLAQGQQYF	TGCGCCAGCAGCTTGGCCCAGGGACAGCAGTACTTC
TRBV28	.	.	TRBJ2-5	CASKGSPETQYF	TGTGCCAGCAAGGGGAGTCCAGAGACCCAGTACTTC
TRBV5-1	.	.	TRBJ1-1	CASSLVGDTEAFF	TGCGCCAGCAGCTTGGTTGGAGACACTGAAGCTTTCTTT
TRBV5-6	.	.	TRBJ2-6	CASSSWGSGANVLTF	TGTGCCAGCAGCTCTTGGGGATCTGGGGCCAACGTCCTGACTTTC
TRBV10-1	once	.	TRBJ1-6	CASSGETSNSPLHF	TGCGCCAGCAGCGGGGAGACGTCCAATTCACCCCTCCACTTT
TRBV11-2	once	.	TRBJ1-4	CASSPHATNEKLFF	TGTGCCAGCAGCCCTCATGCAACTAATGAAAAACTGTTTTTT
TRBV19	.	TRBD2	TRBJ2-1	CASSIYPGLAYNEQFF	TGTGCCAGTAGTATTTATCCGGGACTAGCGTACAATGAGCAGTTCTTC
TRBV7-9	.	.	TRBJ2-5	CASSLVAGGETQYF	TGTGCCAGCAGCTTAGTCGCAGGAGGAGAGACCCAGTACTTC
TRBV7-8	.	.	TRBJ1-1	CASSLGPRQTLTEAFF	TGTGCCAGCAGCTTAGGGCCCCGACAAACACTCACTGAAGCTTTCTTT
TRBV21-1	.	.	TRBJ1-2	CASSKCPGHYGYTF	TGTGCCAGCAGCAAATGCCCGGGGCACTATGGCTACACCTTC
TRBV7-8	.	.	TRBJ1-2	CASSPKRGKGNGYTF	TGTGCCAGCAGCCCTAAACGGGGTAAGGGGAATGGCTACACCTTC
TRBV11-1	.	.	TRBJ2-1	CASSLNLYNEQFF	TGTGCCAGCAGCTTAAACCTCTACAATGAGCAGTTCTTC
TRBV5-4	.	TRBD1	TRBJ2-1	CASSRDRVGEQFF	TGTGCCAGCAGCAGGGACAGGGTGGGTGAGCAGTTCTTC
TRBV30	.	.	TRBJ1-1	CAWSVRAGIMTEAFF	TGTGCCTGGAGTGTACGGGCAGGGATAATGACTGAAGCTTTCTTT
TRBV10-1	.	.	TRBJ2-2	CASSESFGGTGELFF	TGCGCCAGCAGTGAGTCATTCGGGGGCACCGGGGAGCTGTTTTTT
TRBV7-9	.	TRBD1	TRBJ1-4	CASSLTASLGQGLEKLFF	TGTGCCAGCAGCTTAACCGCCTCTTTGGGACAGGGATTAGAAAAACTGTTTTTT
TRBV7-2	once	.	TRBJ2-3	CASSSVSRSTDTQYF	TGTGCCAGCAGTTCCGTTTCTCGTAGTACAGATACGCAGTATTTT